Below are 28 T cell receptor beta chains sequenced from a single sample in a study of blood T cell repertoires in COVID-19. Assay: immunoSEQ multiplex PCR; the TCRdb copy retains only in-frame clones and omits some. The sample records some 350,000 clones, around 87% being singletons. Specimen: PBMCs or T cells enriched from blood (not recorded which). The receptors here all came from a man younger than 35 who had recovered from COVID-19.

This chain uses TRBV10-1 with TRBJ2-1; the D gene is possibly TRBD1 (6 bases). The CDR3 contains 15 residues. V lost 3 bases, J lost 5 bases, and 14 bases lay in between. The V gene's germline CDR1 is WNHNN and CDR2 SYGVQD (reference sequence). CDR3 coding DNA: TGCGCCAGCAGTGATCGTCAGGGGATCAACAATGAGCAGTTCTTC. Protein: CASSDRQGINNEQFF.

The V and J genes are TRBV5-4 and TRBJ2-1; D is perhaps TRBD2 (5 bases). Germline lookup yields CDR1 SGHNT and CDR2 YYREEE (reference sequence). Between the trimmed V and J ends, which lost 6 bases and 0 bases, there was a span of 13 bases. The CDR3 is 15 residues long. In DNA form, the CDR3 reads TGTGCCAGCACCCTTCGGGGAAGCTCCTACAATGAGCAGTTCTTC. Protein: CASTLRGSSYNEQFF.

The rearrangement uses TRBV18 and TRBJ1-4; TRBD1 aligns across 12 bases. V lost 5 bases to trimming and J lost 6 bases; unmatched junction nucleotides: 4. Looked up from germline, CDR1 is KGHSH and CDR2 is LQKENI. This CDR3 contains 15 residues. The CDR3 spells CASSAGTGGDEKLFF. The CDR3 DNA follows: TGTGCCAGCTCAGCCGGGACAGGGGGCGATGAAAAACTGTTTTTT.

V and J are TRBV19 and TRBJ1-5, with TRBD1 identical over 9 bases. Germline loops: CDR1 LNHDA, CDR2 SQIVND (reference sequence). CDR3 length: 17 amino acids. V gave up 3 bases and J gave up 2 bases; unmatched junction bases: 8. This chain's CDR3 is CASSIPGQGFRNQPQHF. In DNA, the CDR3 is TGTGCCAGTAGTATCCCGGGACAGGGATTTCGCAATCAGCCCCAGCATTTT.

The chain is built from TRBV2 and TRBJ2-3; the match to TRBD2 covers 8 bases. The CDR3 is made up of 16 amino acids. The ends lost 5 bases at V and 2 bases at J; junction bases unmatched: 9. Germline CDR1 is SNHLY and CDR2 is FYNNEI. The CDR3 coding sequence is TGTGCCAGCAGTAAAACCGGGACTAGAGTCACAGATACGCAGTATTTT. Protein: CASSKTGTRVTDTQYF.

This rearrangement joins TRBV27 to TRBJ2-7, with 7 positions matching TRBD1. The ends lost 4 bases at V and 3 bases at J; junction bases unmatched: 9. Germline CDR1 and CDR2: MNHEY and SMNVEV (reference sequence). The CDR3 runs 15 residues. The CDR3 DNA reads as TGTGCCAGCAGTTACAGGGGCCTAATAGGCTACGAGCAGTACTTC. Amino acids: CASSYRGLIGYEQYF.

The chain joins TRBV5-4 to TRBJ2-1; TRBD2 aligns across 11 bases. The length of the CDR3 is 16 residues. Germline-derived CDR1 and CDR2 are SGHNT and YYREEE (reference sequence). Trimming cost V 7 bases and J 4 bases; bases outside gene matches: 10. The CDR3 here is CASRFGGTSGYNEQFF. The CDR3 DNA follows: TGTGCCAGCCGTTTCGGGGGGACTAGCGGTTACAATGAGCAGTTCTTC. Full variable domain (outside the CDR3, taken from reference TRBV5-4 and TRBJ2-1): ETGVTQSPTHLIKTRGQQVTLRCSSQSGHNTVSWYQQALGQGPQFIFQYYREEENGRGNFPPRFSGLQFPNYSSELNVNALELDDSALYLCASRFGGTSGYNEQFFGPGTRLTVL.

The chain couples TRBV29-1 to TRBJ1-2, with D possibly matching TRBD1 (5 bases). Germline CDR1 reads SQVTM; CDR2 reads ANQGSEA. This CDR3 spans 11 amino acids. Between the trimmed V and J ends, which lost 7 bases and 7 bases, there was a span of 13 bases. The CDR3 region is CSALDGGGYTF. The CDR3 bases are TGCAGCGCCCTAGACGGGGGTGGCTACACCTTC.

The chain links TRBV5-6 to TRBJ2-5, with a possible D match to TRBD2 (7 bases). V lost 2 bases and J lost 1, with 12 bases in between. The germline V gene has CDR1 SGHDT and CDR2 YYEEEE. The CDR3 is made up of 15 amino acids. The CDR3 spells CASSLKGGGQETQYF. CDR3 nucleotide sequence: TGTGCCAGCAGCTTAAAGGGAGGGGGCCAAGAGACCCAGTACTTC.

V gene TRBV6-1 combines with J gene TRBJ1-2; possible D gene TRBD1, 5 bases. V shed 1 base and J shed 2 bases, with 11 bases lying between them. In germline, CDR1 is MNHNS, CDR2 SASEGT. CDR3 length: 15 residues. CDR3 bases: TGTGCCAGCAGTGAAGGGTGGACACCCAACTATGGCTACACCTTC. Translating gives CASSEGWTPNYGYTF.

The chain is built from TRBV5-5 and TRBJ2-7; TRBD1 matches at 12 bases. The J segment lost 3 bases and the V segment lost 9 bases, leaving 10 bases of the junction unmatched. The germline CDR1 and CDR2 sequences are SGHKS and YYEKEE (reference sequence). The CDR3 length is 15 residues. CDR3 loop: CATQGQGARDYEQYF. For the CDR3, the DNA is TGTGCCACACAGGGACAGGGGGCAAGGGACTACGAGCAGTACTTC.

This clone was detected only a few times. V and J are TRBV7-9 and TRBJ2-7, with TRBD2 matching 7 bases. V lost 4 bases, J lost 6 bases, and 6 bases stayed unmatched. The CDR3 runs to 13 residues. Germline V gives CDR1 SEHNR, CDR2 FQNEAQ (reference sequence). The CDR3 protein is CASSSRTRGEQYF. The CDR3 bases are TGTGCCAGCAGCTCCAGGACTAGAGGCGAGCAGTACTTC. Using reference TRBV7-9 and TRBJ2-7 for the parts outside the CDR3, the full variable domain is DTGVSQNPRHKITKRGQNVTFRCDPISEHNRLYWYRQTLGQGPEFLTYFQNEAQLEKSRLLSDRFSAERPKGSFSTLEIQRTEQGDSAMYLCASSSRTRGEQYFGPGTRLTVT.

The DNA for the CDR3 is TGTGCCAGCAGCTTAGACGACAGGTTTGGCTACACCTTC. This gives the protein CASSLDDRFGYTF. J is TRBJ1-2 and V is TRBV7-6; D may be TRBD1 (6 bases). The CDR3 sequence is 13 residues long. Per the germline V gene, CDR1 is SGHVS and CDR2 is FNYEAQ. V lost 1 base to trimming and J lost 7 bases, with 10 bases between them.

This chain uses TRBV9 with TRBJ2-2; 7 bases are shared with TRBD2. V dropped 3 bases and J dropped 6; count of bases not matched to a gene: 2. Germline loops: CDR1 SGDLS, CDR2 YYNGEE. The CDR3 is 13 amino acids. CDR3 protein: CASSGGGAGELFF. The CDR3 DNA is TGTGCCAGCAGCGGGGGAGGGGCCGGGGAGCTGTTTTTT. Full variable domain (remainder filled in from reference TRBV9 and TRBJ2-2): DSGVTQTPKHLITATGQRVTLRCSPRSGDLSVYWYQQSLDQGLQFLIQYYNGEERAKGNILERFSAQQFPDLHSELNLSSLELGDSALYFCASSGGGAGELFFGEGSRLTVL.

V is TRBV5-8 and J is TRBJ2-2, with D unclear. Germline lookup yields CDR1 SGHTS and CDR2 YDEGEE. V lost 3 bases and J 1 base, leaving 7 bases between the germline ends. The CDR3 is 14 residues long. The CDR3 spells CASSYGLNTGELFF. The CDR3 nucleotides read TGTGCCAGCAGCTACGGTCTGAACACCGGGGAGCTGTTTTTT.

The CDR3 bases are TGTGCCAGCAGTCCGGGAGTATACACTGAAGCTTTCTTT. Its translation is CASSPGVYTEAFF. The chain links TRBV6-5 to TRBJ1-1, with unresolved D. CDR1 is MNHEY, CDR2 SVGAGI, per germline. The V end was cut by 5 bases, the J end by 3 bases, with 10 bases between. This CDR3 comprises 13 residues.

The rearrangement links TRBV28 to TRBJ2-5; no clear D gene. Between the trimmed V and J ends, which lost 5 bases and 4 bases, there was a span of 8 bases. Germline V gene data show CDR1 as MDHEN and CDR2 as SYDVKM. This CDR3 has 12 residues. The CDR3, as DNA: TGTGCCAGCAGTCGAGCGTCAGAGACCCAGTACTTC. Translation gives CASSRASETQYF.

CDR3: CASKIATRDTQYF. The CDR3 nucleotides read TGTGCCAGCAAAATAGCGACTCGGGATACGCAGTATTTT. The rearrangement joins TRBV27 to TRBJ2-3; D may be TRBD2 (5 bases). This CDR3 spans 13 amino acids. Germline assignment: CDR1 MNHEY and CDR2 SMNVEV (reference sequence). The V end lost 7 bases, the J end lost 6 bases, and 14 bases lay between the germline ends.

The chain uses TRBV18 and TRBJ1-1, with D unclear. V was cut by 2 bases and J by 0 bases, with 10 bases left in between. CDR1 is KGHSH, CDR2 LQKENI, per germline. This CDR3 is built from 15 residues. CDR3 sequence reads: CASSPFEGLNTEAFF. CDR3 in DNA: TGTGCCAGCTCACCATTCGAGGGCTTGAACACTGAAGCTTTCTTT.

This chain joins TRBV19 and TRBJ2-6; maybe TRBD2 (6 bases). The CDR3 has 14 amino acids. Trimming took off 8 bases at V and 0 bases at J, with 8 bases between the two ends. Germline lookup yields CDR1 LNHDA and CDR2 SQIVND (reference sequence). CDR3 nucleotide sequence: TGTGCCAGTGGCGGGACCTCTGGGGCCAACGTCCTGACTTTC. Its protein is CASGGTSGANVLTF.

This sequence joins TRBV12-3 or TRBV12-4 and TRBJ2-1; a possible D gene is TRBD2 (5 bases). This CDR3 comprises 13 residues. Trimming took off 5 bases at V and 5 bases at J, with 10 bases between the two ends. The CDR3 region has the DNA TGTGCCAGCAGTCAGAGCGGTAACAATGAGCAGTTCTTC. Translation gives CASSQSGNNEQFF.

The V call is TRBV6-5, the J call TRBJ1-6, with D maybe TRBD1 (6 bases). Trimming shortened V by 6 bases and J by 9 bases, and 18 bases separated the two germline ends. The CDR3 spans 15 residues. From germline, CDR1 is MNHEY and CDR2 SVGAGI. CDR3 in amino acids: CASSRMGGASSPLHF. The DNA of the CDR3 is TGTGCCAGCAGCCGTATGGGGGGGGCAAGTTCACCCCTCCACTTT.

Details on this clone: The same CDR3 arises from other DNA sequences in this sample as well. The J gene is TRBJ2-7, the V gene TRBV25-1; D not certain. V was cut by 3 bases and J by 3 bases, with 3 bases left in between. The length of the CDR3 is 11 residues. Germline V lookup: CDR1 MGHDK, CDR2 SYGVNS. The CDR3 here is CASSDSYEQYF. CDR3 DNA sequence: TGTGCCAGCAGTGATAGCTACGAGCAGTACTTC.

The rearrangement links TRBV29-1 to TRBJ2-7; weak D call: TRBD2 (6 bases). This CDR3 has 13 amino acids. The germline V and J ends were trimmed by 3 bases and 0 bases, with 9 bases remaining between them. CDR1 is SQVTM and CDR2 is ANQGSEA in the germline V gene. In DNA form, the CDR3 reads TGCAGCGTTGAGGTTAGCGGCTCCTACGAGCAGTACTTC. Translating it yields CSVEVSGSYEQYF.

The V call is TRBV6-5, the J call TRBJ2-7, with 7 nucleotides matching TRBD2. Germline CDR1 and CDR2: MNHEY and SVGAGI. V was pared by 2 bases and J by 2 bases, with 6 bases of the junction left unmatched. The CDR3 is made up of 15 amino acids. The CDR3 is CASSYGGSDPYEQYF. The CDR3, as DNA: TGTGCCAGCAGTTACGGCGGGAGTGATCCCTACGAGCAGTACTTC.

The chain recombines TRBV6-5 with TRBJ2-5; 7 bases map to TRBD2. The CDR3 is 15 amino acids. CDR1 and CDR2 from the germline V gene are MNHEY and SVGAGI. With 5 bases clipped from V and 5 bases from J, the junction kept 11 bases outside the gene matches. The CDR3 DNA reads TGTGCCAGCAGTCGGGAGGCTAGCGGAAAGGAGACCCAGTACTTC. It encodes CASSREASGKETQYF.

The chain employs TRBV5-1 and TRBJ2-5, with D perhaps TRBD2 (6 bases). V lost 4 bases, J lost 2 bases, and 18 bases lay in between. This CDR3 region has 16 residues. Germline CDR1 is SGHRS and CDR2 is YFSETQ. The CDR3 sequence: CASSPGGAGSQETQYF. In DNA, the CDR3 is TGCGCCAGCAGCCCTGGTGGGGCGGGAAGTCAAGAGACCCAGTACTTC.

The chain carries TRBV19 and TRBJ2-1, with TRBD1 identical over 7 bases. The CDR3 is made up of 15 amino acids. Germline trimming cut 3 bases from V and 6 bases from J; bases unmatched to any gene: 8. CDR1 is LNHDA and CDR2 is SQIVND in the germline V gene (reference sequence). CDR3 bases: TGTGCCAGTAGTATTTCTCGAGGGGGCAGCAATGAGCAGTTCTTC. Translation gives CASSISRGGSNEQFF.